The 8 T cell receptor beta chains presented below share a single source sample, sequenced in a study of blood T cell repertoires in COVID-19. The protocol was immunoSEQ multiplex PCR, while the TCRdb copy is restricted to in-frame clones and leaves out a portion. The sample holds about 91,000 clones; approximately 80% are singletons and the top ten take around 7%. The sample comprised peripheral blood. The receptor source for this set is a man between 70 and 80 years old with acute or convalescent COVID-19.

This sequence joins TRBV7-6 and TRBJ2-5; 7 positions match TRBD1. Germline loops: CDR1 SGHVS, CDR2 FNYEAQ. The CDR3 length is 14 residues. The V and J ends lost 6 bases and 2 bases, in that order; junction bases with no gene match: 6. The CDR3 protein is CASRPWDSQETQYF. DNA for the CDR3: TGTGCCAGCAGACCATGGGACAGTCAAGAGACCCAGTACTTC.

The rearrangement uses TRBV5-1 and TRBJ1-2, with 8 bases aligning to TRBD1. V was clipped by 3 bases and J by 7 bases; unmatched bases: 8. The germline V gene has CDR1 SGHRS and CDR2 YFSETQ. The CDR3 runs 14 residues. CDR3 coding DNA: TGCGCCAGCAGCTATGGACAGGGATCGTCTGGCTACACCTTC. Its protein product is CASSYGQGSSGYTF. The complete variable domain, with remaining parts taken from reference TRBV5-1 and TRBJ1-2, reads KAGVTQTPRYLIKTRGQQVTLSCSPISGHRSVSWYQQTPGQGLQFLFEYFSETQRNKGNFPGRFSGRQFSNSRSEMNVSTLELGDSALYLCASSYGQGSSGYTFGSGTRLTVV.

This chain links TRBV5-1 with TRBJ2-1; 8 nucleotides line up with TRBD2. The CDR3 contains 16 residues. Trimming took 7 bases from V and 3 from J; bases not matched to a gene: 12. Germline assignment: CDR1 SGHRS and CDR2 YFSETQ. CDR3 DNA: TGCGCCAGCGCCGGGGGGGCATCGGCTATCTACAATGAGCAGTTCTTC. Amino acids: CASAGGASAIYNEQFF. Full variable domain (outside the CDR3, taken from reference TRBV5-1 and TRBJ2-1): KAGVTQTPRYLIKTRGQQVTLSCSPISGHRSVSWYQQTPGQGLQFLFEYFSETQRNKGNFPGRFSGRQFSNSRSEMNVSTLELGDSALYLCASAGGASAIYNEQFFGPGTRLTVL.

The chain employs TRBV5-8 and TRBJ1-5, with 10 positions matching TRBD1. The V gene's germline CDR1 is SGHTS and CDR2 YDEGEE. V was clipped by 1 base and J by 7 bases; unmatched bases: 17. There are 19 residues in the CDR3. The CDR3 bases are TGTGCCAGCAGCTTGTGGGAGGGTATAGGGGACAGGGGTCGGCAGCCCCAGCATTTT. Amino acid sequence: CASSLWEGIGDRGRQPQHF.

This clone was found many times. V and J are TRBV7-9 and TRBJ1-6; 10 bases map to TRBD1. Per germline, CDR1 SEHNR and CDR2 FQNEAQ (reference sequence). This CDR3 has 14 residues. The J segment lost 15 bases and the V segment lost 3 bases, leaving 8 bases of the junction unmatched. The CDR3 loop is CASSFPDRGILLHF. As DNA, the CDR3 is TGTGCCAGCAGCTTTCCGGACAGGGGGATTCTCCTCCACTTT. Full variable domain (rest looked up from reference TRBV7-9 and TRBJ1-6): DTGVSQNPRHKITKRGQNVTFRCDPISEHNRLYWYRQTLGQGPEFLTYFQNEAQLEKSRLLSDRFSAERPKGSFSTLEIQRTEQGDSAMYLCASSFPDRGILLHFGNGTRLTVT.

This clone appeared a single time. V usage is TRBV7-2 and J usage is TRBJ1-5; D is unclear. Trimming pared 1 base from V and 6 bases from J, leaving 7 bases between. The V gene's germline CDR1 is SGHTA and CDR2 FQGNSA. The CDR3 runs to 13 residues. The CDR3 nucleotides are TGTGCCAGCAGCTTAGAGAGGTTTCAGCCCCAGCATTTT. It specifies CASSLERFQPQHF.

This chain connects TRBV28 to TRBJ1-1, with TRBD1 identical over 9 bases. CDR3 length: 16 amino acids. Germline CDR1 MDHEN, CDR2 SYDVKM. Trimming took 6 bases from V and 1 from J; bases not matched to a gene: 9. The CDR3 DNA sequence: TGTGCCAGCAGCCTCGGGATACAGGGGGCGAACACTGAAGCTTTCTTT. This gives the protein CASSLGIQGANTEAFF.

The chain uses TRBV7-8 and TRBJ1-4; no firm D call. The CDR3 covers 15 residues. The ends were cut back, 5 bases at V and 0 bases at J, with 10 bases in the middle. CDR1 and CDR2 (germline): SGHVS, FQNEAQ. DNA of the CDR3: TGTGCCAGCAGCCCCCGACATCCAACTAATGAAAAACTGTTTTTT. This sequence encodes CASSPRHPTNEKLFF.